The next 14 T cell receptor beta chains were all read from a single sample in a study of T-cell memory formation after mild COVID-19. A single record per CDR3 protein comes from TCRdb applying MiXCR to the 5' RACE reads. The sample lists 300,000 to 350,000 distinct CDR3 sequences, 14% occurring once. Input material: PBMCs or a T cell subset sorted from them (not recorded which). These receptors were taken from a man between 18 and 29 years old who had mild COVID-19 (a few samples of this study predate the infection). Cell type and time point are not known.

The chain joins TRBV6-2 or TRBV6-3 to TRBJ2-7; 7 bases map to TRBD1. V lost 6 bases and J lost 4; bases outside the gene matches: 12. Germline CDR1 MNHEY, CDR2 SVGEGT. The CDR3 totals 15 residues. The CDR3 spells CASSPHRDRPYEQYV. The CDR3 bases are TGTGCCAGCAGCCCACACCGGGACAGACCATACGAGCAGTACGTC.

This clonotype appeared many times. The chain uses TRBV6-4 and TRBJ2-2; 9 positions match TRBD1. Germline V gives CDR1 MRHNA, CDR2 SNTAGT. Unmatched junction bases numbered 1, after V lost 8 bases and J lost 3 bases. The CDR3 is made up of 13 amino acids. The CDR3 protein is CASRDRDTGELFF. CDR3 in DNA: TGTGCCAGCCGGGACAGGGACACCGGGGAGCTGTTTTTT.

This clonotype was detected only a few times. V usage is TRBV12-3 or TRBV12-4 and J usage is TRBJ1-6; D is perhaps TRBD1 (6 bases). The V gene lost 7 bases and the J gene lost 6 bases, with 10 bases spanning the gap. The CDR3 is made up of 13 amino acids. The CDR3 region has the DNA TGTGCCAGCACCGGACAGCGTAATTCACCCCTCCACTTT. The encoded protein is CASTGQRNSPLHF.

The V gene is TRBV6-5, the J gene TRBJ2-5; 9 nucleotides align to TRBD1. The CDR3 covers 15 residues. V was clipped by 5 bases and J by 4 bases; unmatched bases: 8. Per germline, CDR1 MNHEY and CDR2 SVGAGI. The CDR3 coding sequence is TGTGCCAGCAGTCGATCCAAGGACAGGGGAGAGACCCAGTACTTC. This translates into CASSRSKDRGETQYF.

This clonotype was recorded at least ten times. The rearrangement joins TRBV20-1 to TRBJ1-2; TRBD1 might be the D (6 bases). V was clipped by 3 bases and J by 4 bases, with 6 bases between them. Per the germline V gene, CDR1 is DFQATT and CDR2 is SNEGSKA (reference sequence). CDR3 length: 11 residues. The CDR3: CSARTGYGYTF. The CDR3 DNA follows: TGCAGTGCTAGGACAGGCTATGGCTACACCTTC.

The CDR3 DNA reads as TGTGCCAGCAGCCAAGCGATCAGTAACAGGGTCGAGCAGTACTTC. It specifies CASSQAISNRVEQYF. The V gene is TRBV3-1, the J gene TRBJ2-7; tentatively, D is TRBD1 (6 bases). The CDR3 extends over 15 amino acids. CDR1 LGHDT and CDR2 YNNKEL come from the germline V gene (reference sequence). The ends were cut back, 1 base at V and 6 bases at J, with 16 bases in the middle.

This chain links TRBV10-3 with TRBJ1-4; 8 nucleotides align to TRBD1. In germline, CDR1 is ENHRY, CDR2 SYGVKD. After removal of 10 bases from V and 4 bases from J, the junction contained 2 bases not matched to a gene. CDR3 size: 12 residues. The CDR3: CATGQGNEKLFF. DNA of the CDR3: TGTGCCACCGGACAGGGTAATGAAAAACTGTTTTTT.

In its sample, this clonotype was seen a few times. The chain couples TRBV5-4 to TRBJ1-2, with TRBD1 matching over 8 bases. From germline, CDR1 is SGHNT and CDR2 YYREEE (reference sequence). The CDR3 contains 13 residues. Unmatched junction bases numbered 5, after V lost 3 bases and J lost 7 bases. CDR3 sequence (DNA): TGTGCCAGCAGCTCGACAGGGGTTTTTGGCTACACCTTC. The encoded protein is CASSSTGVFGYTF.

The chain recombines TRBV20-1 with TRBJ1-5, with a tentative D call TRBD1 (5 bases). CDR1 is DFQATT, CDR2 SNEGSKA, per germline (reference sequence). The CDR3 loop spans 13 amino acids. Trimming stripped 6 bases from V and 3 bases from J, with 12 bases between. CDR3 in amino acids: CSAHQGPNQPQHF. In nucleotides, the CDR3 is TGCAGTGCCCATCAGGGACCCAATCAGCCCCAGCATTTT.

This clonotype was counted a few times. The rearrangement links TRBV15 to TRBJ1-3; D is undetermined. Trimming took 1 base from V and 1 from J, leaving 8 bases between them. Per germline, CDR1 LNHNV and CDR2 YYDKDF (reference sequence). This CDR3 comprises 15 residues. The CDR3 DNA reads TGTGCCACCAGCAGAGGCGTAGGGTCTGGAAACACCATATATTTT. It codes for CATSRGVGSGNTIYF.

This clonotype has ten or more counts. CDR3 sequence (DNA): TGTGCCAGCAGCTCCTCCGGGACTTACCGGGGGACCCAGTACTTC. Amino acids: CASSSSGTYRGTQYF. The chain links TRBV7-2 to TRBJ2-5, with D possibly matching TRBD2 (6 bases). The CDR3 consists of 15 residues. Germline values: CDR1 SGHTA, CDR2 FQGNSA. Trimming removed 4 bases at V and 7 bases at J, with 19 bases between.

This clonotype has more than one count but fewer than ten. The chain couples TRBV19 to TRBJ2-1; 7 nucleotides line up with TRBD2. The CDR3 length is 16 residues. Trimming cost V 4 bases and J 3 bases; bases outside gene matches: 9. Germline-derived CDR1 and CDR2 are LNHDA and SQIVND (reference sequence). As DNA, the CDR3 is TGTGCCAGTAGTACAACGCGGCGGGGGTTCTACAATGAGCAGTTCTTC. It translates to CASSTTRRGFYNEQFF.

The chain joins TRBV7-2 to TRBJ2-1, with TRBD2 identical over 9 bases. CDR3 length: 15 amino acids. CDR1 SGHTA and CDR2 FQGNSA come from the germline V gene. V shed 3 bases, J shed 9 bases, and the junction held 9 bases outside the gene matches. CDR3 coding DNA: TGTGCCAGCAGCTTCGTTGGTAGCGGGGGAGGTGAGCAGTTCTTC. It specifies CASSFVGSGGGEQFF.

There are many counts of this clonotype. The rearrangement links TRBV3-1 to TRBJ1-6; a weak D match, TRBD1 (5 bases). The CDR3 totals 13 residues. Per germline, CDR1 LGHDT and CDR2 YNNKEL (reference sequence). With 7 bases removed from V and 10 bases from J, the gap between germline ends came to 14 bases. CDR3 residues: CASTITAGSPLHF. The CDR3 DNA is TGTGCCAGCACCATAACAGCAGGGTCACCCCTCCACTTT.